A single sample is the source of the 16 T cell receptor beta chains below, sequenced in a study of OX40 agonist ivuxolimab in advanced cancers. The method behind the library was the immunoSEQ multiplex PCR assay. What TCRdb holds here is the immuneACCESS table cut down to in-frame rearrangements. Part of the clones is not present; checked against another copy, under half of the missing clones reflect an unresolved V gene, and the others are unexplained. The sample data list approximately 60,000 clones, and roughly 80% of these were observed just once. The ten largest account for approximately 2.4% of the sample. The input for sequencing was CD4+ or CD8+ T cells sorted from blood, taken in a trial of the OX40 agonist ivuxolimab. The receptors derive from an adult with an advanced solid tumor such as melanoma, head and neck, liver or kidney cancer.

V gene TRBV27 combines with J gene TRBJ1-2; 8 bases are shared with TRBD1. Germline values: CDR1 MNHEY, CDR2 SMNVEV (reference sequence). The CDR3 is made up of 17 amino acids. With V trimmed by 0 bases and J by 6 bases, 12 bases remained unmatched. The CDR3 sequence is CASSLSLGQGEKDGYTF. The CDR3 DNA reads TGTGCCAGCAGTTTATCCCTAGGACAGGGTGAGAAAGATGGCTACACCTTC.

The V gene is TRBV18, the J gene TRBJ2-1; TRBD1 matches at 9 bases. Trimming took 3 bases from V and 7 from J; bases not matched to a gene: 13. The CDR3 runs 17 residues. From germline, CDR1 is KGHSH and CDR2 LQKENI. The CDR3 sequence: CASSPLERGQGANEQFF. Written as DNA, the CDR3 is TGTGCCAGCTCACCTCTCGAGAGGGGACAGGGAGCGAATGAGCAGTTCTTC. Based on the CDR3 plus reference TRBV18 and TRBJ2-1, the full variable domain is NAGVMQNPRHLVRRRGQEARLRCSPMKGHSHVYWYRQLPEEGLKFMVYLQKENIIDESGMPKERFSAEFPKEGPSILRIQQVVRGDSAAYFCASSPLERGQGANEQFFGPGTRLTVL.

The chain links TRBV7-3 to TRBJ2-3; the D gene is possibly TRBD2 (5 bases). Germline V gives CDR1 SGHTA, CDR2 FQGTGA. V shed 4 bases and J shed 4 bases, with 9 bases lying between them. The CDR3 contains 13 residues. CDR3 DNA: TGTGCCAGCAGCTCTGGGAGCGCAGATACGCAGTATTTT. Translating gives CASSSGSADTQYF.

This sequence joins TRBV5-4 and TRBJ1-3, with D possibly TRBD1 on 6 matching bases. The V and J ends lost 0 bases and 4 bases respectively, with 11 bases between them. This CDR3 comprises 15 residues. The germline V gene encodes CDR1 SGHNT and CDR2 YYREEE (reference sequence). CDR3 sequence reads: CASSLAGASGNTIYF. DNA of the CDR3: TGTGCCAGCAGCTTGGCGGGGGCCAGCGGAAACACCATATATTTT.

The genes are TRBV29-1 and TRBJ2-2; D not certain. Germline V gene data show CDR1 as SQVTM and CDR2 as ANQGSEA. V dropped 0 bases and J dropped 0 bases, with 11 bases sitting between them. This CDR3 has 16 amino acids. DNA for the CDR3: TGCAGCGTTGAAGATCCTGGCGGCGCGAACACCGGGGAGCTGTTTTTT. It is translated as CSVEDPGGANTGELFF.

The V and J genes are TRBV4-2 and TRBJ2-3, with TRBD2 matching over 13 bases. The CDR3 totals 19 residues. Germline-derived CDR1 and CDR2 are LGHNA and YNFKEQ. Germline trimming cut 1 base from V and 2 bases from J; bases unmatched to any gene: 9. CDR3 sequence (DNA): TGTGCCAGCAGCCAAGGGAAACTAGCGGGAGGGCCGGTCACAGATACGCAGTATTTT. Translating it yields CASSQGKLAGGPVTDTQYF.

The V and J genes are TRBV9 and TRBJ2-7; 8 bases fit TRBD1. V was clipped by 3 bases and J by 5 bases; unmatched bases: 10. Germline V gene sequence: CDR1 SGDLS, CDR2 YYNGEE. The CDR3 is 15 residues long. The CDR3: CASSEFGQGRNEQYF. In DNA form, the CDR3 reads TGTGCCAGCAGCGAGTTCGGACAGGGTCGGAACGAGCAGTACTTC. Filled out from reference TRBV9 and TRBJ2-7, the complete variable domain reads DSGVTQTPKHLITATGQRVTLRCSPRSGDLSVYWYQQSLDQGLQFLIQYYNGEERAKGNILERFSAQQFPDLHSELNLSSLELGDSALYFCASSEFGQGRNEQYFGPGTRLTVT.

The rearrangement links TRBV9 to TRBJ2-7; D not resolved. CDR1 SGDLS and CDR2 YYNGEE come from the germline V gene. This CDR3 region has 14 residues. V lost 0 bases and J lost 4, with 11 bases in between. As DNA, the CDR3 is TGTGCCAGCAGCGTAGGGCCCAGCTTTTACGAGCAGTACTTC. This gives the protein CASSVGPSFYEQYF.

The chain couples TRBV21-1 to TRBJ1-2; no check of the table's D call, TRBD1, against the DNA was made. TRBV21-1 is marked as a pseudogene. This CDR3 is 14 amino acids long. The CDR3: CASRCHQGIYGYTF. The CDR3 coding sequence is TGTGCCAGCAGATGTCACCAGGGAATCTATGGCTACACCTTC.

The chain couples TRBV7-2 to TRBJ2-3; D ambiguous. The V end lost 5 bases, the J end lost 0 bases, and 21 bases lay between the germline ends. Germline loops: CDR1 SGHTA, CDR2 FQGNSA. The CDR3 is 18 residues long. The CDR3: CASSPIYSSGPSTDTQYF. CDR3 bases: TGTGCCAGCAGCCCAATATATTCCTCGGGCCCTAGCACAGATACGCAGTATTTT.

The genes are TRBV11-2 and TRBJ1-2; TRBD1 matches 10 bases. Germline CDR1 and CDR2: SGHAT and FQNNGV. V was clipped by 8 bases and J by 4 bases; unmatched bases: 1. CDR3 size: 12 residues. For the CDR3, the DNA is TGTGCCAGCGGACAGGGGGGCTATGGCTACACCTTC. Protein: CASGQGGYGYTF.

This sequence joins TRBV6-1 and TRBJ1-3; TRBD1 matches at 7 bases. Germline CDR1 reads MNHNS; CDR2 reads SASEGT. V shed 3 bases and J 0 bases; nucleotides not matched to a gene: 5. The CDR3 totals 16 residues. The CDR3 bases are TGTGCCAGCAGTGATCTACAGGGGCTCTCTGGAAACACCATATATTTT. It yields the protein CASSDLQGLSGNTIYF.

The chain has TRBV5-1 and TRBJ2-6, with 7 nucleotides matching TRBD1. The CDR3 spans 16 residues. V lost 1 base to trimming and J lost 0 bases; unmatched junction nucleotides: 1. Germline CDR1 SGHRS, CDR2 YFSETQ. The chain's CDR3 is CASSLTGASGANVLTF. Written as DNA, the CDR3 is TGCGCCAGCAGCTTGACAGGGGCCTCTGGGGCCAACGTCCTGACTTTC. Variable domain in full (rest from reference TRBV5-1 and TRBJ2-6): KAGVTQTPRYLIKTRGQQVTLSCSPISGHRSVSWYQQTPGQGLQFLFEYFSETQRNKGNFPGRFSGRQFSNSRSEMNVSTLELGDSALYLCASSLTGASGANVLTFGAGSRLTVL.

This clone was detected once. This rearrangement joins TRBV4-1 to TRBJ1-2, with 7 bases fitting TRBD1. V lost 4 bases and J lost 7; bases outside the gene matches: 9. Looked up from germline, CDR1 is MGHRA and CDR2 is YSYEKL. CDR3 length: 14 amino acids. The CDR3 DNA sequence: TGCGCCAGCAGCCGGGAGGGGGCTGAGGGTGGCTACACCTTC. Residues: CASSREGAEGGYTF.

This chain connects TRBV11-3 to TRBJ2-5; either TRBD1 or TRBD2 may supply D (5 bases each). CDR3 length equals 14 residues. V shed 5 bases and J shed 14 bases, with 24 bases lying between them. Germline values: CDR1 SGHNT, CDR2 YENEEA. The CDR3 loop is CASSVGPPQGPIYF. DNA of the CDR3: TGTGCCAGCAGCGTCGGGCCACCCCAGGGACCCATATACTTC.

This rearrangement joins TRBV30 to TRBJ1-2; 7 bases fit TRBD1. CDR1 is GTSNPN, CDR2 SVGIG, per germline (reference sequence). The CDR3 is 11 amino acids. V lost 4 bases to trimming and J lost 4 bases; unmatched junction nucleotides: 0. The CDR3 nucleotides read TGTGCCTGGACAGGGGGCTATGGCTACACCTTC. This translates into CAWTGGYGYTF.